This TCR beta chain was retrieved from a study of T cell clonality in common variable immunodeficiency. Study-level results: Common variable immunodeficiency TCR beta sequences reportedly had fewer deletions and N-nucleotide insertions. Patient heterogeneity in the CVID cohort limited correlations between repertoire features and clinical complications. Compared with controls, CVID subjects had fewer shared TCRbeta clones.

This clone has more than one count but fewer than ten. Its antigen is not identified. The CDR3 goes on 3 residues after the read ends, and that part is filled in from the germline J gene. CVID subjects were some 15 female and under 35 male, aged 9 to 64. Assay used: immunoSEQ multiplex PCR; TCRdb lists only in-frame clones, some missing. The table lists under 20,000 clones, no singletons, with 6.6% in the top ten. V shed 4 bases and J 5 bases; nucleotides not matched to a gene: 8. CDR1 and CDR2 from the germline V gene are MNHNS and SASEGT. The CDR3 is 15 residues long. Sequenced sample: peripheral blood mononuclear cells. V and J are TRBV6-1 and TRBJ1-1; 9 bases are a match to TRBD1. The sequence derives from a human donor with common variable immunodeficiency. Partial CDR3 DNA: TGTGCCAGCAGTGTTGACCCGACAGGGGGGACTGAA. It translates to CASSVDPTGGTE. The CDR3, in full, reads CASSVDPTGGTEAFF.